Below are 25 T cell receptor beta chains sequenced from a single sample in a study of Ad26.COV2.S vaccination and SARS-CoV-2 variants. Treatment reported: 15 to 20 received Ad26.COV2.S at low or high dose, single or two shots; about five received placebo; per-sample allocation not given. The samples were gathered on day 63 after the first injection of vaccine or placebo. TCRdb keeps only in-frame clones here, not all; method: immunoSEQ multiplex PCR. The data hold about 240,000 clones, with around nine tenths observed a single time. Sequences were derived from peripheral blood, sampled in a trial of Ad26.COV2.S vaccine versus placebo. These receptor sequences come from a person aged 18-65 years who received the Ad26.COV2.S COVID-19 vaccine or a placebo.

The chain couples TRBV30 to TRBJ1-4; tentative D call: TRBD1 (5 bases). The CDR3 spans 15 residues. Germline V gives CDR1 GTSNPN, CDR2 SVGIG (reference sequence). V was clipped by 2 bases and J by 8 bases, with 18 bases between them. The CDR3 nucleotides are TGTGCCTGGAGTTTCCATGGTGGGGCAGGCGAAAAACTGTTTTTT. The encoded protein is CAWSFHGGAGEKLFF.

This clone is medium-sized within its sample. This chain connects TRBV6-5 to TRBJ1-1; possibly TRBD1 for D (5 bases). This CDR3 is 13 amino acids long. Trimming cost V 2 bases and J 5 bases, with 9 bases left between them. The germline V gene has CDR1 MNHEY and CDR2 SVGAGI. CDR3 residues: CASSYREGTEAFF. CDR3 sequence (DNA): TGTGCCAGCAGTTACAGGGAGGGGACTGAAGCTTTCTTT.

In this sample, this clone turned up a few times. The chain's CDR3 is CASSLTYTEAFF. In DNA form, the CDR3 reads TGCGCCAGCAGCTTGACGTACACTGAAGCTTTCTTT. The V call is TRBV5-1, the J call TRBJ1-1; D gene uncertain. CDR3 size: 12 residues. V lost 1 base to trimming and J lost 3 bases, with 4 bases between them. Germline V lookup: CDR1 SGHRS, CDR2 YFSETQ.

The chain combines TRBV10-3 with TRBJ1-5; no reliable D call. V was shortened by 3 bases and J by 7 bases, with 13 bases between the two germline ends. CDR3 length equals 14 residues. Germline assignment: CDR1 ENHRY and CDR2 SYGVKD. The CDR3 nucleotides read TGTGCCATCAGTGACATGGATCAATACCAGCCCCAGCATTTT. Protein product: CAISDMDQYQPQHF.

The chain combines TRBV28 with TRBJ1-1, with D tentatively TRBD1 (5 bases). Deletions cut 3 bases from V and 0 bases from J, with 14 bases between. CDR1 is MDHEN and CDR2 is SYDVKM in the germline V gene. The CDR3 has 16 residues. For the CDR3, the DNA is TGTGCCAGCAGTTTTCAGAGACAGAGCATGAACACTGAAGCTTTCTTT. Its protein is CASSFQRQSMNTEAFF.

The chain carries TRBV30 and TRBJ2-7; D ambiguous. Trimming stripped 2 bases from V and 7 bases from J, with 15 bases between. CDR3 length: 13 amino acids. The germline V gene encodes CDR1 GTSNPN and CDR2 SVGIG (reference sequence). CDR3 in DNA: TGTGCCTGGAGTACACCGAAGATCGGAGAGCAGTACTTC. Encoded protein: CAWSTPKIGEQYF.

V is TRBV29-1 and J is TRBJ2-3, with 7 bases that match TRBD2. The V gene end was trimmed by 6 bases and the J gene end by 4 bases; junction bases not matched to a gene: 4. The germline CDR1 and CDR2 sequences are SQVTM and ANQGSEA. The CDR3 has 12 residues. CDR3 protein: CSVGGIADTQYF. Here the CDR3 DNA reads TGCAGCGTGGGAGGGATTGCAGATACGCAGTATTTT.

V gene TRBV3-1 (or the pseudogene TRBV3-2) combines with J gene TRBJ1-1; 9 bases are shared with TRBD1. CDR1 is LGHDT and CDR2 is YNNKEL in the germline V gene (reference sequence). The CDR3 runs to 16 residues. J was trimmed by 10 bases and V by 1 base; bases with no gene match: 13. CDR3 residues: CASSQVLGQGIVAAFF. CDR3 bases: TGTGCCAGCAGCCAAGTCCTGGGACAGGGTATCGTGGCAGCTTTCTTT.

The chain combines TRBV5-1 with TRBJ1-1; D ambiguous. Germline lookup yields CDR1 SGHRS and CDR2 YFSETQ. The V and J ends lost 0 bases and 1 base respectively, with 4 bases between them. This CDR3 region has 13 residues. The CDR3 coding sequence is TGCGCCAGCAGCTTGGGAGAGAACACTGAAGCTTTCTTT. This sequence encodes CASSLGENTEAFF.

The genes are TRBV7-9 and TRBJ1-1, with D perhaps TRBD1 (6 bases). The germline V gene has CDR1 SEHNR and CDR2 FQNEAQ (reference sequence). V lost 5 bases and J lost 1, with 11 bases in between. The CDR3 extends over 14 amino acids. Written as DNA, the CDR3 is TGTGCCAGCAGCGCAGGGGTGGGGAACACTGAAGCTTTCTTT. Translated: CASSAGVGNTEAFF.

The rearrangement links TRBV6-1 to TRBJ2-3, with a weak D call TRBD2 (5 bases). Germline V lookup: CDR1 MNHNS, CDR2 SASEGT. Trimming took off 2 bases at V and 3 bases at J, with 15 bases between the two ends. The CDR3 loop spans 16 amino acids. The CDR3 protein is CASSELDWGGTDTQYF. The CDR3 DNA reads TGTGCCAGCAGTGAATTGGACTGGGGTGGGACAGATACGCAGTATTTT.

V usage is TRBV11-2 and J usage is TRBJ1-1; possibly TRBD1 for D (6 bases). Per the germline V gene, CDR1 is SGHAT and CDR2 is FQNNGV. The CDR3 length is 14 residues. Trimming took off 5 bases at V and 2 bases at J, with 12 bases between the two ends. The CDR3 DNA reads as TGTGCCAGCAGCCAGTCAGGGGCCAACACTGAAGCTTTCTTT. Its protein is CASSQSGANTEAFF.

The CDR3 loop is CASSPLDSLSPLHF. The CDR3 DNA reads TGTGCCAGCTCACCACTGGACAGTTTATCACCCCTCCACTTT. The rearrangement links TRBV18 to TRBJ1-6; TRBD1 might be the D (6 bases). This CDR3 is built from 14 residues. Trimming left V 1 base short and J 10 bases short, with 11 bases between. Germline CDR1 and CDR2: KGHSH and LQKENI.

The chain carries TRBV4-3 and TRBJ1-2; no reliable D call. The CDR3 spans 13 residues. Trimming removed 4 bases from V and 8 bases from J, with 14 bases in between. Germline CDR1 LGHNA, CDR2 YSLEER. The CDR3 protein is CASSLGGYEGYTF. DNA for the CDR3: TGCGCCAGCAGCCTCGGTGGGTACGAAGGCTACACCTTC.

The chain recombines TRBV7-6 with TRBJ2-3; 10 bases map to TRBD2. This CDR3 contains 16 residues. After removal of 1 base from V and 2 bases from J, the junction contained 3 bases not matched to a gene. Germline V lookup: CDR1 SGHVS, CDR2 FNYEAQ. CDR3 DNA sequence: TGTGCCAGCAGCTTAGGGACTAGCGGAGTCACAGATACGCAGTATTTT. This encodes CASSLGTSGVTDTQYF.

This clone appeared a single time. The rearrangement uses TRBV7-2 and TRBJ1-2; the D gene is possibly TRBD1 (5 bases). The V end lost 1 base, the J end lost 8 bases, and 14 bases lay between the germline ends. This CDR3 comprises 14 residues. CDR1 and CDR2 (germline): SGHTA, FQGNSA. The CDR3 nucleotides read TGTGCCAGCAGCTTAGATTTCCAGGGAAGAGGCTACACCTTC. Its protein is CASSLDFQGRGYTF.

The table lists this clone with a count of one. V usage is TRBV19 and J usage is TRBJ2-3; D remains ambiguous. The germline CDR1 and CDR2 sequences are LNHDA and SQIVND (reference sequence). Trimming shortened V by 8 bases and J by 1 base, and 10 bases separated the two germline ends. The CDR3 consists of 13 residues. Here the CDR3 reads CASDEVGTDTQYF. The CDR3 nucleotides read TGTGCCAGTGATGAGGTCGGCACAGATACGCAGTATTTT.

V usage is TRBV27 and J usage is TRBJ1-2; possibly TRBD1 for D (5 bases). Per germline, CDR1 MNHEY and CDR2 SMNVEV (reference sequence). This CDR3 is 15 amino acids long. Trimming took 2 bases from V and 4 from J, leaving 14 bases between them. CDR3 amino acids: CASSLRGGQGYGYTF. The CDR3 DNA is TGTGCCAGCAGTTTAAGAGGAGGTCAGGGCTATGGCTACACCTTC.

This chain uses TRBV29-1 with TRBJ1-1; TRBD1 is a possible D gene (5 bases). Trimming shortened V by 6 bases and J by 0 bases, and 11 bases separated the two germline ends. Looked up from germline, CDR1 is SQVTM and CDR2 is ANQGSEA. This CDR3 is 13 amino acids long. As DNA, the CDR3 is TGCAGCGTGACGGGGGGATTGAACACTGAAGCTTTCTTT. Encoded protein: CSVTGGLNTEAFF. Variable domain in full (rest from reference TRBV29-1 and TRBJ1-1): SAVISQKPSRDICQRGTSLTIQCQVDSQVTMMFWYRQQPGQSLTLIATANQGSEATYESGFVIDKFPISRPNLTFSTLTVSNMSPEDSSIYLCSVTGGLNTEAFFGQGTRLTVV.

The chain uses TRBV27 and TRBJ1-1; 11 nucleotides agree with TRBD1. The CDR3 runs to 14 residues. In germline, CDR1 is MNHEY, CDR2 SMNVEV (reference sequence). After removal of 3 bases from V and 6 bases from J, the junction contained 3 bases not matched to a gene. The CDR3 protein is CASSFGQGASEAFF. CDR3 DNA sequence: TGTGCCAGCAGTTTCGGACAGGGGGCATCTGAAGCTTTCTTT.

The chain recombines TRBV3-1 (or the pseudogene TRBV3-2) with TRBJ2-7, with D perhaps matching TRBD1 or TRBD2 (5 bases each). V lost 1 base, J lost 2 bases, and 12 bases lay in between. CDR1 and CDR2 (germline): LGHDT, YNNKEL (reference sequence). The CDR3 covers 15 residues. CDR3 in DNA: TGTGCCAGCAGCCAAGGTATGGGGACCACCTACGAGCAGTACTTC. Translating gives CASSQGMGTTYEQYF.

The gene calls are TRBV5-1 and TRBJ1-2; the match to TRBD1 covers 8 bases. Germline trimming cut 3 bases from V and 2 bases from J; bases unmatched to any gene: 3. Germline values: CDR1 SGHRS, CDR2 YFSETQ. This CDR3 spans 14 amino acids. The CDR3 DNA reads TGCGCCAGCAGCTCGGACAGGGCCAACTATGGCTACACCTTC. It yields the protein CASSSDRANYGYTF.

The chain is built from TRBV4-1 and TRBJ2-7, with a tentative D call TRBD1 (7 bases). CDR3 length: 19 amino acids. Germline V CDR1 and CDR2: MGHRA, YSYEKL. The V end lost 0 bases, the J end lost 2 bases, and 23 bases lay between the germline ends. CDR3 coding DNA: TGCGCCAGCAGCCAAGAAGGCTCGTCAGGACAGGACTACCCCTACGAGCAGTACTTC. Amino acid sequence: CASSQEGSSGQDYPYEQYF.

V is TRBV3-1 (or the pseudogene TRBV3-2) and J is TRBJ2-1, with TRBD1 matching 7 bases. The CDR3 covers 11 residues. Germline CDR1 reads LGHDT; CDR2 reads YNNKEL (reference sequence). V trimming: 6 bases; J trimming: 12 bases; junction bases outside the gene matches: 5. CDR3 nucleotides: TGTGCCAGCAGTTCCGACAGGGCGCAGTTCTTC. This gives the protein CASSSDRAQFF.

The rearrangement links TRBV24-1 to TRBJ1-5, with no clear D. Trimming pared 11 bases from V and 0 bases from J, leaving 16 bases between. The CDR3 consists of 15 residues. Germline CDR1 is KGHDR and CDR2 is SFDVKD. The CDR3 nucleotides read TGTGCCATCGGGCGGGGAACAATTAGCAATCAGCCCCAGCATTTT. This encodes CAIGRGTISNQPQHF.